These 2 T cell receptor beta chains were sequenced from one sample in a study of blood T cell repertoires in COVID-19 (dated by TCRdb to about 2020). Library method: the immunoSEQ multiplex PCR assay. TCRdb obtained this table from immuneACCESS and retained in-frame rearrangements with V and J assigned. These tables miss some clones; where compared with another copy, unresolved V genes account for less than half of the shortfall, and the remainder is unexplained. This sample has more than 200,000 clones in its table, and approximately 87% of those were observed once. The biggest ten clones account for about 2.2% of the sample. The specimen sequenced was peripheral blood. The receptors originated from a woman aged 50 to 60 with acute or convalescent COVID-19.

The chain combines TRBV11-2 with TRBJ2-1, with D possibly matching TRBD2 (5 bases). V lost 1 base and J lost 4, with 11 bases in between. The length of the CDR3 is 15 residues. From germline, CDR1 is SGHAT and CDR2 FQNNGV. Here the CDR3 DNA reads TGTGCCAGCAGCTTAGGAGGGAGCCAATACAATGAGCAGTTCTTC. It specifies CASSLGGSQYNEQFF.

The CDR3 loop reads CASSNKSSGRYGYTF. The CDR3 DNA reads as TGTGCCAGCAGCAATAAAAGTTCAGGGCGGTATGGCTACACCTTC. The chain employs TRBV7-6 and TRBJ1-2; D possibly corresponds to TRBD1 (5 bases). The germline gives CDR1 SGHVS, CDR2 FNYEAQ. The CDR3 is 15 residues long. Trimming shortened V by 5 bases and J by 5 bases, and 18 bases separated the two germline ends.